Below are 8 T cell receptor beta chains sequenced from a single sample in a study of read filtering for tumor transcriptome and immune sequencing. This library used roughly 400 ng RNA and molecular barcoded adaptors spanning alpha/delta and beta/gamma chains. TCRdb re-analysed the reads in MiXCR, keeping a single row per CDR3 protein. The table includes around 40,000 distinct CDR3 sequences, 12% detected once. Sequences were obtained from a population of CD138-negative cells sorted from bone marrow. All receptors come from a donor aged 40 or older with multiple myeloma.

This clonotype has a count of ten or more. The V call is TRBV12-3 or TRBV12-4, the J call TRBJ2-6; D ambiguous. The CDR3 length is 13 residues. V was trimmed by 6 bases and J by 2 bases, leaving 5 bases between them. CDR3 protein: CASRGTGANVLTF. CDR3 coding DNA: TGTGCCAGCAGAGGAACTGGGGCCAACGTCCTGACTTTC.

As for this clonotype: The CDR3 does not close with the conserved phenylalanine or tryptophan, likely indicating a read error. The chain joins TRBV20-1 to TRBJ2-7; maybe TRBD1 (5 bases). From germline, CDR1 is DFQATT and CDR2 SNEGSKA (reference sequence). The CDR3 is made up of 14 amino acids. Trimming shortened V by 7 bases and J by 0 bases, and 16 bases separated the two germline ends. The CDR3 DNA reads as TGCAGTGTCCCCGAGTGGACACGCTCCTACGAGCAGTACCTC. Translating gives CSVPEWTRSYEQYL.

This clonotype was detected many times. The chain's CDR3 is CASSWNRGGDEQFF. The CDR3 nucleotides read TGCGCCAGCAGCTGGAACAGGGGTGGCGATGAGCAGTTCTTC. This rearrangement joins TRBV5-1 to TRBJ2-1; 7 bases are shared with TRBD1. Germline CDR1 SGHRS, CDR2 YFSETQ. CDR3 length: 14 amino acids. Germline trimming cut 3 bases from V and 8 bases from J; bases unmatched to any gene: 8.

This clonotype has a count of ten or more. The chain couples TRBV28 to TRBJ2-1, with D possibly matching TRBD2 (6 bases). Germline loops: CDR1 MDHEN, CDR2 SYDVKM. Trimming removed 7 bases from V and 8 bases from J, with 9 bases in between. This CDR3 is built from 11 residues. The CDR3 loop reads CASTTSYEQFF. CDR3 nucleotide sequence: TGTGCCAGCACCACTAGCTATGAGCAGTTCTTC.

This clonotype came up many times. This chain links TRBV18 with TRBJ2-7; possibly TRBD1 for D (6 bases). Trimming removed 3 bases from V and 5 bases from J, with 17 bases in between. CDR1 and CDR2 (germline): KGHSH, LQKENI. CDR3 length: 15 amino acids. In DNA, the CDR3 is TGTGCCAGCTCACCGGGGGCAGGGAGAAGCAACGAGCAGTACTTC. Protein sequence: CASSPGAGRSNEQYF.

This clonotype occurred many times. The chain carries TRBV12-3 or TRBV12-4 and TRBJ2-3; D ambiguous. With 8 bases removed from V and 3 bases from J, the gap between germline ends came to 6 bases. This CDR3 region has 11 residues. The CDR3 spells CASLRTDTQYF. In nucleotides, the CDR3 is TGTGCCAGCTTGAGGACAGATACGCAGTATTTT.

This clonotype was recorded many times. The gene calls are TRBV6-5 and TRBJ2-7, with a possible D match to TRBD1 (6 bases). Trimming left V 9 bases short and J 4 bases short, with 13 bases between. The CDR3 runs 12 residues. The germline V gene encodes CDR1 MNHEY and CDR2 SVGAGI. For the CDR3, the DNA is TGTGCCAGTCGGGACACCCTATACGAGCAGTACTTC. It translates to CASRDTLYEQYF.

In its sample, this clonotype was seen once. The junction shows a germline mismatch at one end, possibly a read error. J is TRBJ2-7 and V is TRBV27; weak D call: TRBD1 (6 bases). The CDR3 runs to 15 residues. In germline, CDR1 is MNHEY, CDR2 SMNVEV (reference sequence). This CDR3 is CASSLRRGSSYERYF. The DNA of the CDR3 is TGTGCCAGCAGTCTCAGAAGGGGGTCCTCCTATGAGCGGTACTTC.